This T cell receptor beta chain was sequenced for a study of blood T cell repertoires in COVID-19. On the study more broadly: Italy, Spain and the United States were the sources of the convalescent and acute COVID-19 samples. T cells, B-cell-depleted T cells, or PBMCs supplied cDNA or gDNA.

Per the study methods: How many nucleated cells were present was estimated from reference gene primer amplification. Sequenced by immunoSEQ multiplex PCR; TCRdb stores in-frame clones only, minus some. Clone size and V and J calls were adopted from that table, with D and trimming inferred from the DNA. Among tens of thousands of clones listed, 78% were seen once. Germline CDR1 reads SNHLY; CDR2 reads FYNNEI. V lost 6 bases, J lost 5 bases, and 19 bases lay in between. The CDR3 runs 15 residues. J is TRBJ2-5 and V is TRBV2, with D hard to call. This TCR was recovered from a human donor in a cohort sampled during active COVID-19. Material: peripheral blood. This CDR3 is CASSPPTAPRETQYF. The CDR3 DNA sequence: TGTGCCAGCAGCCCACCGACCGCGCCGCGGGAGACCCAGTACTTC.